The source of this T cell receptor (beta chain) is a study of T-cell memory formation after mild COVID-19. CDR1 and CDR2 (germline): SNHLY, FYNNEI. V was pared by 3 bases and J by 6 bases, with 4 bases between. The CDR3 extends over 11 amino acids. Using its own MiXCR run on the 5' RACE reads, TCRdb lists one record per CDR3 protein. Of 450,000 or so distinct CDR3 sequences listed, around 20% are singletons. Sequenced sample: PBMCs or a T cell subset sorted from them (not recorded which). The sequence came from an adult woman who had mild COVID-19 (a few samples of this study predate the infection). Cell type and time point are not known. The chain combines TRBV2 with TRBJ2-3; D ambiguous. The CDR3 DNA follows: TGTGCCAGCAGTGATTATGATACGCAGTATTTT. This translates into CASSDYDTQYF.